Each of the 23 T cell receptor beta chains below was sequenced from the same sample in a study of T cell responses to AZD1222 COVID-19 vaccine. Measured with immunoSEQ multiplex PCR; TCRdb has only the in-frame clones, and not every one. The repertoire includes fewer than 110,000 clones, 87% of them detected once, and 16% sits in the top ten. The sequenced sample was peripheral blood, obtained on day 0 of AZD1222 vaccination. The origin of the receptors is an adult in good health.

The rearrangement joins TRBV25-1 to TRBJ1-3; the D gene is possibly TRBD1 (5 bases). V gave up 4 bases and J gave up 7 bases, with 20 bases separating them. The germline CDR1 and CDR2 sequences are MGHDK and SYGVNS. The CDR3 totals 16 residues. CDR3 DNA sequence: TGTGCCAGCAGTGTGCTCTCTAGTAGGGGATCCAACACCATATATTTT. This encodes CASSVLSSRGSNTIYF.

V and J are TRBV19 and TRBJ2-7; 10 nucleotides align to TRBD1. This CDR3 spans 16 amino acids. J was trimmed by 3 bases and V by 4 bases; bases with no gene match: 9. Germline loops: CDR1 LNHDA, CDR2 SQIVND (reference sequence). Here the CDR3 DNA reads TGTGCCAGTAGTACGACCGCCGGGACAGGGGTCTACGAGCAGTACTTC. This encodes CASSTTAGTGVYEQYF.

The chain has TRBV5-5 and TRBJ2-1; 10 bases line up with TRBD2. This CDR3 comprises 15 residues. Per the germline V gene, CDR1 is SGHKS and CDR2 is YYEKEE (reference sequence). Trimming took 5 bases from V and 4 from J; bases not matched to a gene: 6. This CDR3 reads CASSKLAGTYNEQFF. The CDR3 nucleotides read TGTGCCAGCAGTAAACTAGCGGGAACATACAATGAGCAGTTCTTC.

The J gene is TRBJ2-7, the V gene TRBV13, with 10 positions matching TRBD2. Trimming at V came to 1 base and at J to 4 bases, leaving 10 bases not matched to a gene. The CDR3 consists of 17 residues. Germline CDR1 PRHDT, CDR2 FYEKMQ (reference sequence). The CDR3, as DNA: TGTGCCAGCAGCTTAGCTGAAGGACTAGCGGTTCCGTACGAGCAGTACTTC. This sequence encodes CASSLAEGLAVPYEQYF.

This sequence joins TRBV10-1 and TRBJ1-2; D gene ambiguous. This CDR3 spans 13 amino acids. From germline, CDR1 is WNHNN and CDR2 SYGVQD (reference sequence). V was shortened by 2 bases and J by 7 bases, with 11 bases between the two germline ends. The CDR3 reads CASSEKREIGYTF. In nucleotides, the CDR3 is TGCGCCAGCAGTGAGAAAAGGGAAATTGGCTACACCTTC.

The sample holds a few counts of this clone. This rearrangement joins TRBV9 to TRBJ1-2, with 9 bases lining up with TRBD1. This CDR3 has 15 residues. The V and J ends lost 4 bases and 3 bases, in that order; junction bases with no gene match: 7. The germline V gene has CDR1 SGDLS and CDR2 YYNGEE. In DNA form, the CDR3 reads TGTGCCAGCAGCCCCAAAGGGGACAGGGACTATGGCTACACCTTC. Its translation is CASSPKGDRDYGYTF.

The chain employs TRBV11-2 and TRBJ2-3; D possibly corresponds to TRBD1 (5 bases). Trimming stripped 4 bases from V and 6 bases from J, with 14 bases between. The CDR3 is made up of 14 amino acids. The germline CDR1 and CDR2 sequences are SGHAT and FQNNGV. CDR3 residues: CASSSPGRADTQYF. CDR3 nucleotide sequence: TGTGCCAGCAGCTCCCCCGGCAGGGCGGATACGCAGTATTTT.

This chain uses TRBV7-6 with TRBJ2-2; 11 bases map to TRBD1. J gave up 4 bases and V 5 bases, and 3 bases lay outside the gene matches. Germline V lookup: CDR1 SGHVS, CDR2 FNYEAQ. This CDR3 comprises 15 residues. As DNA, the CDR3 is TGTGCCAGCAGCACGGACAGGGGGCCCACCGGGGAGCTGTTTTTT. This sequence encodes CASSTDRGPTGELFF.

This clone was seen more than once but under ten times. The CDR3 spells CASSFPGQGQRSGNTIYF. The CDR3 nucleotides read TGTGCCAGCAGTTTCCCTGGACAGGGCCAACGCTCTGGAAACACCATATATTTT. The rearrangement links TRBV28 to TRBJ1-3; 8 nucleotides match TRBD1. There are 18 residues in the CDR3. Germline CDR1 MDHEN, CDR2 SYDVKM. The ends lost 3 bases at V and 0 bases at J; junction bases unmatched: 10.

This CDR3 reads CASSVQGQGAMETQYF. DNA of the CDR3: TGTGCCAGCAGCGTACAAGGACAGGGGGCTATGGAGACCCAGTACTTC. The V gene is TRBV9, the J gene TRBJ2-5; TRBD1 matches 11 bases. This CDR3 comprises 16 residues. The germline gives CDR1 SGDLS, CDR2 YYNGEE. Trimming removed 1 base from V and 5 bases from J; junction bases left unmatched: 7. Variable domain in full (rest from reference TRBV9 and TRBJ2-5): DSGVTQTPKHLITATGQRVTLRCSPRSGDLSVYWYQQSLDQGLQFLIQYYNGEERAKGNILERFSAQQFPDLHSELNLSSLELGDSALYFCASSVQGQGAMETQYFGPGTRLLVL.

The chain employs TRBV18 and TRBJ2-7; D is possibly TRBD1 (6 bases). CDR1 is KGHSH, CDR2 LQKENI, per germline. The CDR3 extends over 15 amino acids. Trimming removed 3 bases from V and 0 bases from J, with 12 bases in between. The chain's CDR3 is CASSPGAASSYEQYF. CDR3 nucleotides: TGTGCCAGCTCACCGGGGGCAGCGAGCTCCTACGAGCAGTACTTC.

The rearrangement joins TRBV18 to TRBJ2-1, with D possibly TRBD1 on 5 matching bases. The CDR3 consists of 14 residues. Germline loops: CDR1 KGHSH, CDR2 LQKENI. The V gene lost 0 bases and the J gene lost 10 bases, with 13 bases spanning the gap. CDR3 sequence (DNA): TGTGCCAGCTCACCACCGCGAGACAGCGCCGAGCAGTTCTTC. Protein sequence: CASSPPRDSAEQFF.

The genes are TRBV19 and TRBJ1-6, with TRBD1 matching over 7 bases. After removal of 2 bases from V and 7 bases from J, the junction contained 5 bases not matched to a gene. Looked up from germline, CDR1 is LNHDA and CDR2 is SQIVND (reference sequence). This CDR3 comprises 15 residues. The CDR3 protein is CASSILTGRNSPLHF. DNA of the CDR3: TGTGCCAGTAGTATATTGACAGGGCGGAATTCACCCCTCCACTTT.

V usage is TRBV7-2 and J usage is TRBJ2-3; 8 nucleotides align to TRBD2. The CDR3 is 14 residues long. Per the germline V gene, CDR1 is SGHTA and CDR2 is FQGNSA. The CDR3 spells CVAVAGGGTDTQYF. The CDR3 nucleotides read TGTGTGGCCGTGGCGGGAGGAGGCACAGATACGCAGTATTTT.

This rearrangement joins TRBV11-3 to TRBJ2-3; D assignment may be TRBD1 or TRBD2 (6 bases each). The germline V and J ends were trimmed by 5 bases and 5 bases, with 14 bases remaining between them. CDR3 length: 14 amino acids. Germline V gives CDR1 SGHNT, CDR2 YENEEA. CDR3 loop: CASSRLEGGDTQYF. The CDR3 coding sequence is TGTGCCAGCAGCAGACTAGAGGGGGGAGATACGCAGTATTTT. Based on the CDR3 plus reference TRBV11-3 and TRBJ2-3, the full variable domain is EAGVVQSPRYKIIEKKQPVAFWCNPISGHNTLYWYLQNLGQGPELLIRYENEEAVDDSQLPKDRFSAERLKGVDSTLKIQPAELGDSAVYLCASSRLEGGDTQYFGPGTRLTVL.

As DNA, the CDR3 is TGTGCCAGCAGTTTATCACCCGAACAGAGCCCCCAGCATTTT. Its protein product is CASSLSPEQSPQHF. V gene TRBV28 combines with J gene TRBJ1-5; D gene uncertain. The CDR3 contains 14 residues. CDR1 and CDR2 from the germline V gene are MDHEN and SYDVKM. The ends were cut back, 1 base at V and 10 bases at J, with 14 bases in the middle.

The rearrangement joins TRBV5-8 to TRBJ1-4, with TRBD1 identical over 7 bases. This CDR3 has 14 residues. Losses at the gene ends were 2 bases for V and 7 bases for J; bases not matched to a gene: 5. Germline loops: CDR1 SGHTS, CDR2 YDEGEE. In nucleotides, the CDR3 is TGTGCCAGCAGCTTAAGGGACAGAGGTGAAAAACTGTTTTTT. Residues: CASSLRDRGEKLFF.

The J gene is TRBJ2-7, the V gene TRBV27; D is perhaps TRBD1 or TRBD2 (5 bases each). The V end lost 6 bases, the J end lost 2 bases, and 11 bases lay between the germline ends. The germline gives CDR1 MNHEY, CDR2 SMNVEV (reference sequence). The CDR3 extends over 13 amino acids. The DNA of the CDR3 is TGTGCCAGCAGGGGGGTGGGGACCTACGAGCAGTACTTC. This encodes CASRGVGTYEQYF.

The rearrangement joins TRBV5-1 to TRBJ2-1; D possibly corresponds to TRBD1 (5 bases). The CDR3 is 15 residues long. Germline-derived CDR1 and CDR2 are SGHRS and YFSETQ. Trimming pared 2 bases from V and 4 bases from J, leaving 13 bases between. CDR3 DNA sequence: TGCGCCAGCAGCTTCGGGCAGGGTGGGTACAATGAGCAGTTCTTC. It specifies CASSFGQGGYNEQFF.

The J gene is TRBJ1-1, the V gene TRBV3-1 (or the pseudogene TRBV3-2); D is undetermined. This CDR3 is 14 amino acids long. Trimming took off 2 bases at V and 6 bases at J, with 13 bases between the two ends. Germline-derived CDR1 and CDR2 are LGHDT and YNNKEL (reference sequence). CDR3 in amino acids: CASSQFDTGAEAFF. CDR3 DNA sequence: TGTGCCAGCAGCCAATTCGACACCGGCGCTGAAGCTTTCTTT.

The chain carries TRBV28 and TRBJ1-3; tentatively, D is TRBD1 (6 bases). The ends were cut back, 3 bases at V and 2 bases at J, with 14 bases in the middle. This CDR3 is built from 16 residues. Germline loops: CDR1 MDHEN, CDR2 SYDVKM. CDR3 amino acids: CASSLGGGYAGNTIYF. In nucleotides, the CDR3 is TGTGCCAGCAGTTTGGGGGGCGGATATGCTGGAAACACCATATATTTT.

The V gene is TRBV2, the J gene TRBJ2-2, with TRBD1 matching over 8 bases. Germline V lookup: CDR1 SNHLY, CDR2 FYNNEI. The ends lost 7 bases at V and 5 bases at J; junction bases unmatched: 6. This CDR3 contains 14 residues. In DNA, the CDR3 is TGTGCCAGCAAAGGACAGGGCACAACCGGGGAGCTGTTTTTT. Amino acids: CASKGQGTTGELFF.

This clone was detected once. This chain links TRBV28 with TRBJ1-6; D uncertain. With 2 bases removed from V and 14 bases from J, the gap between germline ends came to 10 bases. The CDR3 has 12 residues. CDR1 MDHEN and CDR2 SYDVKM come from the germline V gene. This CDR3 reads CASSLRGSTLHF. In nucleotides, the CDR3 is TGTGCCAGCAGTTTACGGGGATCCACCCTCCACTTT.